Listed below are T cell receptor beta chains from one sample, sequenced in a study of T cell responses to AZD1222 COVID-19 vaccine. Profiled with immunoSEQ multiplex PCR; TCRdb holds only in-frame clones, not every one. The sample contains 140,000 to 150,000 clones, about 93% of which appear only once. The sequencing used peripheral blood, collected on day 0 of AZD1222 vaccination. These receptors originate from an adult in good health. The CDR3 runs from the conserved cysteine through the conserved F or W. A D gene is named only where the DNA matches it firmly. Clone sizes are given selectively: once, few, many, or a class where the clone is expanded.

>TRBD2|-|TRBJ2-1|TRBV7-3
CASSLFGGGAANEQFF
TGTGCCAGCAGCTTATTTGGCGGGGGGGCCGCCAATGAGCAGTTCTTC
>TRBD1|-|TRBJ1-2|TRBV3-1/TRBV3-2
CASSPRTGSYGYTF
TGTGCCAGCAGCCCCCGGACAGGCAGCTATGGCTACACCTTC
>-|-|TRBJ1-4|TRBV5-1
CASSLAARGEKLFF
TGCGCCAGCAGCTTGGCGGCTAGGGGTGAAAAACTGTTTTTT
>-|few|TRBJ2-2|TRBV5-1
CASSDLRGGELFF
TGCGCCAGCAGCGACCTTAGGGGCGGGGAGCTGTTTTTT
>-|-|TRBJ2-7|TRBV9
CASSVKGSSYEQYF
TGTGCCAGCAGCGTAAAAGGGAGCTCCTACGAGCAGTACTTC
>-|-|TRBJ2-7|TRBV14
CASSLGLPSSYEQYF
TGTGCCAGCAGCCTCGGTCTGCCTTCTTCCTACGAGCAGTACTTC
>-|-|TRBJ1-1|TRBV19
CASSIWANTEAFF
TGTGCCAGTAGTATATGGGCGAACACTGAAGCTTTCTTT
>-|-|TRBJ2-1|TRBV29-1
CSVEEQPNNEQFF
TGCAGCGTTGAGGAGCAGCCTAACAATGAGCAGTTCTTC
>-|few|TRBJ2-1|TRBV11-2
CASSLDQGSYNEQFF
TGTGCCAGCAGCTTAGACCAGGGTTCCTACAATGAGCAGTTCTTC
>-|once|TRBJ1-1|TRBV7-9
CASSQMSTEAFF
TGTGCCAGCAGCCAGATGAGCACTGAAGCTTTCTTT
>TRBD1|-|TRBJ1-6|TRBV7-3
CASSLQGQGNSPLHF
TGTGCCAGCAGCTTACAAGGACAGGGTAATTCACCCCTCCACTTT
>-|-|TRBJ1-6|TRBV5-1
CASSWDGKYNSPLHF
TGCGCCAGCAGCTGGGACGGGAAATATAATTCACCCCTCCACTTT
>TRBD2|-|TRBJ2-2|TRBV11-2
CASSSPSGITGELFF
TGTGCCAGCAGCTCCCCTAGCGGGATCACCGGGGAGCTGTTTTTT
>-|-|TRBJ1-5|TRBV15
CATSIPSQPQHF
TGTGCCACCAGCATCCCGAGTCAGCCCCAGCATTTT
>TRBD2|-|TRBJ2-1|TRBV15
CATSAGGRNEQFF
TGTGCCACCAGCGCGGGGGGGCGGAATGAGCAGTTCTTC